This TCR beta chain originates from a study of blood T cell repertoires in COVID-19. The CDR3 extends over 15 amino acids. The V end lost 0 bases, the J end lost 4 bases, and 10 bases lay between the germline ends. Germline CDR1 reads SGHRS; CDR2 reads YFSETQ. Original methodology: Quantification of nucleated cells was approximated via reference gene primer amplification. Produced via immunoSEQ multiplex PCR; TCRdb's table is partial and in-frame only. Clone size and V and J calls were adopted from that table, with D and trimming inferred from the DNA. Here the sample spans approximately 240,000 clones, 84% being singletons.

V is TRBV5-1 and J is TRBJ1-4; TRBD1 is a possible D gene (5 bases). The sample was peripheral blood. The sequence was obtained from a man in his forties or fifties with acute or convalescent COVID-19. In nucleotides, the CDR3 is TGCGCCAGCAGCTTGGCGCAGGGCGTTAATGAAAAACTGTTTTTT. Translated, it gives CASSLAQGVNEKLFF.